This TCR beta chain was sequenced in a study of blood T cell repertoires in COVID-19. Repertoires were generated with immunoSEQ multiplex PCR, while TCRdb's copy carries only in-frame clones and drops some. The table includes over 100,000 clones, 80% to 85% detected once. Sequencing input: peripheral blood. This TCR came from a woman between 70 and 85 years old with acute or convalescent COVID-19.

In DNA form, the CDR3 reads TGTGCCAGCAGCCAGCCCGGACAGGTTAATTCACCCCTCCACTTT. This codes for CASSQPGQVNSPLHF. The chain links TRBV4-2 to TRBJ1-6, with TRBD1 matching 7 bases. The junction had 5 bases not matched to a gene; V was cut back by 3 bases and J by 6 bases. In germline, CDR1 is LGHNA, CDR2 YNFKEQ. The CDR3 length is 15 residues.